This T cell receptor (beta chain) was identified during a study of blood T cells in healthy people across ages. Each individual donor underwent a draw of about 9.1 milliliters of peripheral blood. Through a sample-barcoded 5' primer and a J-beta primer mix, a second PCR was run for roughly 6 to 11 cycles. Each cDNA molecule carried a tag from a template-switch adaptor that contained 12 random nucleotides. Every sample returned 2.5 million or more CDR3-containing paired-end reads. A single record per CDR3 protein comes from TCRdb applying MiXCR to the 5' RACE reads. In the table there are roughly 720,000 distinct CDR3 sequences, 53% of which are singletons. Whole-study results and caveats: Per-million-T-cell TCR beta diversity fell roughly linearly with age.

To note about this clonotype: Its antigen remains unknown.

This clonotype was obtained from a man aged 80 or over in good health. The source material was blood.

The CDR3 DNA sequence: TGTGCCAGCAGCTTATTCGGGCGGACAGTACTAGAGACCCAGTACTTC. Translating gives CASSLFGRTVLETQYF. V gene TRBV11-1 combines with J gene TRBJ2-5, with D tentatively TRBD1 (6 bases). Germline V gene sequence: CDR1 SGHAT, CDR2 FQDESV (reference sequence). The CDR3 covers 16 residues. Trimming removed 2 bases at V and 4 bases at J, with 17 bases between.